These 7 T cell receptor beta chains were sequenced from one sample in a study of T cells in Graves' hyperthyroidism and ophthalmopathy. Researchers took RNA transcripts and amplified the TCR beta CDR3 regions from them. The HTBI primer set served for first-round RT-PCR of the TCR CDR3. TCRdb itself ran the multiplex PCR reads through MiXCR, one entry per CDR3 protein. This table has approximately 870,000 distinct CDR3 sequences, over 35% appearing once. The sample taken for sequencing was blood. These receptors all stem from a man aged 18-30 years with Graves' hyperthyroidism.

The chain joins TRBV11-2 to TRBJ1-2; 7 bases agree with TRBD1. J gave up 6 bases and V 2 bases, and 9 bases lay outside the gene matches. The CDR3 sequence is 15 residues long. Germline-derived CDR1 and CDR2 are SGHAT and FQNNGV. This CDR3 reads CASSLTTGRQNGYTF. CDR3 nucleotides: TGTGCCAGCAGCTTAACGACAGGGAGGCAAAATGGCTACACCTTC. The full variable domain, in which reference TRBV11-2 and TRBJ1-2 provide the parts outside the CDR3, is EAGVAQSPRYKIIEKRQSVAFWCNPISGHATLYWYQQILGQGPKLLIQFQNNGVVDDSQLPKDRFSAERLKGVDSTLKIQPAKLEDSAVYLCASSLTTGRQNGYTFGSGTRLTVV.

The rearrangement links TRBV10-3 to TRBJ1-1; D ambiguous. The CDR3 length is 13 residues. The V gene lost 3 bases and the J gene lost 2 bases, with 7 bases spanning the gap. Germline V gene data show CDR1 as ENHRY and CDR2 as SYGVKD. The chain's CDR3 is CAISEFVNTEAFF. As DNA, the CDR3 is TGTGCCATCAGTGAATTCGTAAACACTGAAGCTTTCTTT.

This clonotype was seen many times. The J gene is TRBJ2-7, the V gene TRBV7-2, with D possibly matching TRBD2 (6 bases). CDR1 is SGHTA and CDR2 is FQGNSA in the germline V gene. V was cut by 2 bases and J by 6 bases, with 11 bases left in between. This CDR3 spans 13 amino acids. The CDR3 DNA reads TGTGCCAGCAGCTTACTCCGCGGGGCCGAGCAGTACTTC. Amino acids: CASSLLRGAEQYF.

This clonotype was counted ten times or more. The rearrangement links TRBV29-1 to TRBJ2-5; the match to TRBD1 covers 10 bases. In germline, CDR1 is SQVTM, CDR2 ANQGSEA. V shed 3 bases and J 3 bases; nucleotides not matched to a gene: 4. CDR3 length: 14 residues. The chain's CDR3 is CSVEAGTGEETQYF. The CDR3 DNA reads TGCAGCGTTGAGGCCGGGACAGGGGAAGAGACCCAGTACTTC.

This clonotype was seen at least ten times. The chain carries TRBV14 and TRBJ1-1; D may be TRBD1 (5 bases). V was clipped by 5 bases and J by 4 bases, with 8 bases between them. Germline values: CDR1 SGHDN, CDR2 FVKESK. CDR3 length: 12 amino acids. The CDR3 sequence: CASSRQSTEAFF. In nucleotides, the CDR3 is TGTGCCAGCAGCAGACAGAGCACTGAAGCTTTCTTT.

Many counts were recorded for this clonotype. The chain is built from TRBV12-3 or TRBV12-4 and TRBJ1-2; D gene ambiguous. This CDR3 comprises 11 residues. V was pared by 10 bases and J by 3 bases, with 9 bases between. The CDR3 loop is CAILVDYGYTF. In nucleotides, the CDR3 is TGTGCCATCCTGGTGGACTATGGCTACACCTTC.

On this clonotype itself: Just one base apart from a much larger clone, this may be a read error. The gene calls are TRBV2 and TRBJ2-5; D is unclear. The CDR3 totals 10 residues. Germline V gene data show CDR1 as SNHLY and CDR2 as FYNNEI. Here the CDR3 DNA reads TGTGCCAGCACAGACGAGATCCAGTACTTC. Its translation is CASTDEIQYF.